This entry lists 29 T cell receptor beta chains sequenced from one sample in a study of naive and memory T cell subsets. An equimolar mix of two oligonucleotides served as the beta constant-region primer for TRBC1 and TRBC2. TCRdb passed the UMI-ligation and nested PCR reads through MiXCR, listing each CDR3 protein once. The sample carries around 160,000 distinct CDR3 sequences, about a sixth recorded once. Source material: naive CD4+ T cells from blood. These receptors all come from a human donor in good health.

The V and J genes are TRBV9 and TRBJ2-3; no clear D. Between the trimmed V and J ends, which lost 3 bases and 1 base, there was a span of 12 bases. There are 15 residues in the CDR3. Germline CDR1 reads SGDLS; CDR2 reads YYNGEE. CDR3 region: CASSGPGPGTDTQYF. CDR3 coding DNA: TGTGCCAGCAGCGGCCCTGGACCTGGCACAGATACGCAGTATTTT.

V is TRBV2 and J is TRBJ2-1, with 8 bases that match TRBD1. The CDR3 has 13 residues. Germline CDR1 reads SNHLY; CDR2 reads FYNNEI. The trim removed 11 bases at V and 4 bases at J, leaving 7 bases unmatched. The CDR3 protein is CAGKDRVYNEQFF. CDR3 DNA: TGTGCCGGCAAGGACAGGGTATACAATGAGCAGTTCTTC.

J is TRBJ2-1 and V is TRBV5-1; TRBD1 matches at 9 bases. The germline V gene encodes CDR1 SGHRS and CDR2 YFSETQ. The trim removed 2 bases at V and 8 bases at J, leaving 14 bases unmatched. The CDR3 contains 17 residues. CDR3 loop: CASSFPPGQGKWDEQFF. CDR3 DNA sequence: TGCGCCAGCAGCTTCCCACCGGGACAGGGAAAGTGGGATGAGCAGTTCTTC.

The rearrangement uses TRBV11-2 and TRBJ2-2, with 9 bases matching TRBD1. The CDR3 is made up of 16 amino acids. Germline trimming cut 2 bases from V and 6 bases from J; bases unmatched to any gene: 7. Germline CDR1 reads SGHAT; CDR2 reads FQNNGV. As DNA, the CDR3 is TGTGCCAGCAGCTTAACAGGGGGCAAATCGTCCGGGGAGCTGTTTTTT. Encoded protein: CASSLTGGKSSGELFF.

This clonotype has at least ten counts. For the CDR3, the DNA is TGCAGTGCTCATCCAGCCGGGACTAGCGGCTACGAGCAGTACTTC. This translates into CSAHPAGTSGYEQYF. The gene calls are TRBV20-1 and TRBJ2-7; 11 bases match TRBD2. Germline V CDR1 and CDR2: DFQATT, SNEGSKA (reference sequence). The length of the CDR3 is 15 residues. Trimming cost V 5 bases and J 3 bases; bases outside gene matches: 9.

This clonotype was observed a few times. The chain combines TRBV7-9 with TRBJ2-3, with D possibly TRBD2 on 6 matching bases. Germline values: CDR1 SEHNR, CDR2 FQNEAQ (reference sequence). The CDR3 runs to 16 residues. The V end lost 4 bases, the J end lost 1 base, and 15 bases lay between the germline ends. The CDR3 coding sequence is TGTGCCAGCAGCTCGTTGGTGGGACTTCGCACAGATACGCAGTATTTT. Protein product: CASSSLVGLRTDTQYF.

This clonotype has only a few counts. The gene calls are TRBV30 and TRBJ2-7; D gene unclear. Germline CDR1 and CDR2: GTSNPN and SVGIG (reference sequence). Trimming left V 4 bases short and J 1 base short, with 8 bases between. The CDR3 consists of 12 residues. CDR3 sequence reads: CAWNTDSYEQYF. For the CDR3, the DNA is TGTGCCTGGAACACAGATTCCTACGAGCAGTACTTC.

V is TRBV12-3 or TRBV12-4 and J is TRBJ2-1; TRBD2 matches 11 bases. The length of the CDR3 is 13 residues. The V segment lost 9 bases and the J segment 6 bases; nucleotides outside the gene matches: 4. In DNA form, the CDR3 reads TGTGCCAGTAATAGCGGGAGGGCCAATGAGCAGTTCTTC. Translating gives CASNSGRANEQFF.

There are a few counts of this clonotype. This chain links TRBV5-8 with TRBJ2-3; D gene ambiguous. The CDR3 runs to 16 residues. The germline gives CDR1 SGHTS, CDR2 YDEGEE. Trimming removed 0 bases from V and 0 bases from J, with 11 bases in between. The CDR3 sequence is CASSLVAHSSTDTQYF. Here the CDR3 DNA reads TGTGCCAGCAGCTTGGTGGCACACTCTAGCACAGATACGCAGTATTTT.

V is TRBV23-1 and J is TRBJ2-7, with D perhaps TRBD1 or TRBD2 (6 bases each). TRBV23-1 belongs to the ORF category, with a function that is uncertain. The CDR3 has 17 amino acids. V was trimmed by 0 bases and J by 5 bases, leaving 20 bases between them. In nucleotides, the CDR3 is TGCGCCAGCAGTCAATCACCGGCGGGACACGGGCTCGACGAGCAGTACTTC. It yields the protein CASSQSPAGHGLDEQYF.

This clonotype was found a few times. The genes are TRBV24-1 and TRBJ2-1; 12 bases match TRBD2. V was pared by 7 bases and J by 2 bases, with 2 bases of the junction left unmatched. The CDR3 totals 15 residues. Per the germline V gene, CDR1 is KGHDR and CDR2 is SFDVKD. CDR3 nucleotide sequence: TGTGCCACCAGCCCTAGCGGGAGGGCCTACAATGAGCAGTTCTTC. Translation: CATSPSGRAYNEQFF.

J is TRBJ2-2 and V is TRBV6-5; tentatively, D is TRBD2 (5 bases). The CDR3 covers 20 residues. Trimming pared 4 bases from V and 4 bases from J, leaving 28 bases between. Germline-derived CDR1 and CDR2 are MNHEY and SVGAGI. CDR3 residues: CASSLAREGRAGAFTGELFF. In DNA, the CDR3 is TGTGCCAGCAGTTTAGCCCGGGAAGGGAGAGCCGGAGCCTTCACCGGGGAGCTGTTTTTT.

The chain combines TRBV21-1 with TRBJ2-2. TRBV21-1 is a pseudogene segment. This CDR3 has 17 amino acids. CDR3 residues: CASSKDDGVSNTGELFF. In DNA form, the CDR3 reads TGTGCCAGCAGCAAAGACGACGGAGTCTCGAACACCGGGGAGCTGTTTTTT.

There are a few counts of this clonotype. V gene TRBV20-1 combines with J gene TRBJ1-6; 9 bases are a match to TRBD1. CDR3 length: 17 residues. Trimming cost V 1 base and J 7 bases; bases outside gene matches: 11. The germline V gene encodes CDR1 DFQATT and CDR2 SNEGSKA (reference sequence). The DNA for the CDR3 is TGCAGTGCTAGAGCCCTATTGGGACAGGGAAACAATTCACCCCTCCACTTT. It is translated as CSARALLGQGNNSPLHF.

The table lists this clonotype with a few counts. The genes are TRBV11-2 and TRBJ1-2, with TRBD1 identical over 9 bases. The CDR3 length is 18 residues. The germline gives CDR1 SGHAT, CDR2 FQNNGV. Trimming cost V 2 bases and J 0 bases; bases outside gene matches: 10. CDR3 DNA sequence: TGTGCCAGCAGCTTAACAGGGGGCGCGTCACCCGCTAACTATGGCTACACCTTC. Translating it yields CASSLTGGASPANYGYTF.

This clonotype has a handful of counts. The chain carries TRBV19 and TRBJ1-3; 8 bases fit TRBD1. The CDR3 totals 18 residues. V lost 3 bases, J lost 0 bases, and 10 bases stayed unmatched. CDR1 and CDR2 from the germline V gene are LNHDA and SQIVND (reference sequence). CDR3 amino acids: CASSMVRQGTDSGNTIYF. The DNA for the CDR3 is TGTGCCAGTAGTATGGTGCGACAGGGGACAGACTCTGGAAACACCATATATTTT.

In its sample, this clonotype was seen a few times. The chain has TRBV5-1 and TRBJ2-5, with D maybe TRBD1 (8 bases). The V gene lost 4 bases and the J gene lost 1 base, with 14 bases spanning the gap. Germline V gene data show CDR1 as SGHRS and CDR2 as YFSETQ. CDR3 length: 15 residues. The CDR3: CASSPGGQVQETQYF. In DNA, the CDR3 is TGCGCCAGCAGCCCGGGGGGACAGGTCCAAGAGACCCAGTACTTC.

This clonotype has only a few counts. The gene calls are TRBV28 and TRBJ1-5, with D maybe TRBD1 (6 bases). V was shortened by 1 base and J by 0 bases, with 13 bases between the two germline ends. Per the germline V gene, CDR1 is MDHEN and CDR2 is SYDVKM. The CDR3 covers 17 residues. In nucleotides, the CDR3 is TGTGCCAGCAGTTTATTTGGGACAAGGTATAGCAATCAGCCCCAGCATTTT. This gives the protein CASSLFGTRYSNQPQHF. Together with reference TRBV28 and TRBJ1-5, the CDR3 gives the full variable domain: DVKVTQSSRYLVKRTGEKVFLECVQDMDHENMFWYRQDPGLGLRLIYFSYDVKMKEKGDIPEGYSVSREKKERFSLILESASTNQTSMYLCASSLFGTRYSNQPQHFGDGTRLSIL.

This clonotype was counted a few times. The rearrangement uses TRBV5-1 and TRBJ2-7; TRBD2 matches 12 bases. The CDR3 spans 14 residues. The ends lost 4 bases at V and 6 bases at J; junction bases unmatched: 5. Germline CDR1 SGHRS, CDR2 YFSETQ. Here the CDR3 reads CASSELAGGSEQYF. The CDR3 bases are TGCGCCAGCAGCGAACTAGCGGGAGGTAGCGAGCAGTACTTC.

The genes are TRBV19 and TRBJ2-6, with TRBD1 identical over 7 bases. The CDR3 runs 15 residues. Per germline, CDR1 LNHDA and CDR2 SQIVND (reference sequence). V was clipped by 10 bases and J by 0 bases; unmatched bases: 6. This chain's CDR3 is CATGTAGSGANVLTF. The CDR3 coding sequence is TGTGCCACGGGGACAGCAGGCTCTGGGGCCAACGTCCTGACTTTC.

The sample holds a few counts of this clonotype. The chain is built from TRBV6-1 and TRBJ2-7, with TRBD1 matching over 11 bases. With 8 bases clipped from V and 0 bases from J, the junction kept 6 bases outside the gene matches. This CDR3 is built from 15 residues. The germline CDR1 and CDR2 sequences are MNHNS and SASEGT. The CDR3 bases are TGTGCCAGCCTTCTTGGGACAGGGGGCTCCTACGAGCAGTACTTC. Encoded protein: CASLLGTGGSYEQYF.

This rearrangement joins TRBV28 to TRBJ2-7; D gene unclear. There are 11 residues in the CDR3. V lost 10 bases and J lost 6, with 13 bases in between. CDR1 MDHEN and CDR2 SYDVKM come from the germline V gene. DNA of the CDR3: TGTGCCACCTCTTGCCTATTCGAGCAGTACTTC. Translation: CATSCLFEQYF.

This clonotype was observed a few times. The rearrangement uses TRBV29-1 and TRBJ1-1; D is perhaps TRBD1 (5 bases). V gave up 0 bases and J gave up 1 base, with 12 bases separating them. This CDR3 is built from 15 residues. Germline-derived CDR1 and CDR2 are SQVTM and ANQGSEA. This chain's CDR3 is CSVEDLFRENTEAFF. For the CDR3, the DNA is TGCAGCGTTGAAGACTTGTTCAGGGAGAACACTGAAGCTTTCTTT.

The chain employs TRBV28 and TRBJ2-1, with 9 bases lining up with TRBD2. CDR3 length: 16 amino acids. Unmatched junction bases numbered 4, after V lost 3 bases and J lost 1 base. Germline V gene lookup returns CDR1 MDHEN and CDR2 SYDVKM. The CDR3 bases are TGTGCCAGCAGTTTCTGGGCGGGAGGGTCCTACAATGAGCAGTTCTTC. Protein product: CASSFWAGGSYNEQFF.

The V and J genes are TRBV12-3 or TRBV12-4 and TRBJ1-1, with D possibly TRBD1 on 6 matching bases. The CDR3 extends over 14 amino acids. Trimming pared 5 bases from V and 3 bases from J, leaving 13 bases between. The DNA of the CDR3 is TGTGCCAGCAGTGTACAGGGAGGTTACACTGAAGCTTTCTTT. It yields the protein CASSVQGGYTEAFF.

This clonotype was picked up a small number of times. The gene calls are TRBV5-4 and TRBJ2-5; the match to TRBD1 covers 9 bases. Looked up from germline, CDR1 is SGHNT and CDR2 is YYREEE (reference sequence). The CDR3 runs 17 residues. V gave up 4 bases and J gave up 2 bases; unmatched junction bases: 12. The DNA for the CDR3 is TGTGCCAGCAGCCCCGGGACAGGGCTACGCCGGCAAGAGACCCAGTACTTC. Amino acids: CASSPGTGLRRQETQYF.

Only a few counts were recorded for this clonotype. The rearrangement uses TRBV7-9 and TRBJ2-6, with D hard to call. The CDR3 length is 13 residues. The germline V and J ends were trimmed by 8 bases and 0 bases, with 5 bases remaining between them. Germline V CDR1 and CDR2: SEHNR, FQNEAQ (reference sequence). The CDR3 here is CASSDSGANVLTF. The CDR3 coding sequence is TGTGCCAGCTCGGACTCTGGGGCCAACGTCCTGACTTTC.

The CDR3 region has the DNA TGTGCCAGCAGCTTAGTCCCACAGTCTAGCAATCAGCCCCAGCATTTT. Protein: CASSLVPQSSNQPQHF. The gene calls are TRBV7-8 and TRBJ1-5, with D hard to call. The CDR3 contains 16 residues. Per the germline V gene, CDR1 is SGHVS and CDR2 is FQNEAQ. The V end was cut by 1 base, the J end by 0 bases, with 10 bases between.

This clonotype was detected only a few times. The chain uses TRBV5-1 and TRBJ1-4, with D uncertain. Trimming took 2 bases from V and 4 from J, leaving 12 bases between them. There are 15 residues in the CDR3. CDR1 is SGHRS, CDR2 YFSETQ, per germline. The DNA for the CDR3 is TGCGCCAGCAGCTTAGGACTTGCCTATAATGAAAAACTGTTTTTT. Its protein is CASSLGLAYNEKLFF.